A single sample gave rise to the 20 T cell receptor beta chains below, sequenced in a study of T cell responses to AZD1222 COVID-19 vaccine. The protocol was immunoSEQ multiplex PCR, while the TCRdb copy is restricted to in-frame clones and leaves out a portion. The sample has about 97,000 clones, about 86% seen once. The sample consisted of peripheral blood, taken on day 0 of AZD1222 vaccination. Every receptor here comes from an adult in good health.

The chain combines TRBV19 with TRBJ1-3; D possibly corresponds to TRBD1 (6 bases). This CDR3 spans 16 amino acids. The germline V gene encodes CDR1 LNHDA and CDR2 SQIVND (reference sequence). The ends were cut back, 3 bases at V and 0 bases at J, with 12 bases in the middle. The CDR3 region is CASSILGGLSGNTIYF. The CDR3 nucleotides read TGTGCCAGTAGTATCCTTGGGGGCCTCTCTGGAAACACCATATATTTT.

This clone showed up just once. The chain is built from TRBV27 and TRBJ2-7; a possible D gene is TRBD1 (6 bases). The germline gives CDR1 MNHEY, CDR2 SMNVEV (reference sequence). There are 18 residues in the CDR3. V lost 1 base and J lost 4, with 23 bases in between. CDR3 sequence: CASSLCLSDRIKWYEQYF. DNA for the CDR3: TGTGCCAGCAGTTTATGCCTCTCGGACAGAATTAAATGGTACGAGCAGTACTTC.

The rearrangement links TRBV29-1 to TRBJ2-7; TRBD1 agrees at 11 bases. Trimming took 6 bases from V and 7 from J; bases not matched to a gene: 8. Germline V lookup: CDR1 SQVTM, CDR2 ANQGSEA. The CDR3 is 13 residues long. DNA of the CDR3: TGCAGCGTCCTCCGGGACAGGGGGGCAGAGCAGTACTTC. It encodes CSVLRDRGAEQYF.

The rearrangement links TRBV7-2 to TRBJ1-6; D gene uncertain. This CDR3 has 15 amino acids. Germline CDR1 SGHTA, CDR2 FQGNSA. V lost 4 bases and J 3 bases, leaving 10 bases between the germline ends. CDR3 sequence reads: CASSSSGSYNSPLHF. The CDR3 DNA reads TGTGCCAGCAGCTCGTCCGGGAGCTATAATTCACCCCTCCACTTT. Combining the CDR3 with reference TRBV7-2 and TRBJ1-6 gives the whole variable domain GAGVSQSPSNKVTEKGKDVELRCDPISGHTALYWYRQSLGQGLEFLIYFQGNSAPDKSGLPSDRFSAERTGGSVSTLTIQRTQQEDSAVYLCASSSSGSYNSPLHFGNGTRLTVT.

The CDR3 DNA reads TGTGCCAGCAGTACCTACTACGAGCAGTACTTC. This encodes CASSTYYEQYF. The rearrangement uses TRBV6-2 or TRBV6-3 and TRBJ2-7, with no clear D. The CDR3 totals 11 residues. V was shortened by 5 bases and J by 3 bases, with 5 bases between the two germline ends. The germline V gene encodes CDR1 MNHEY and CDR2 SVGEGT.

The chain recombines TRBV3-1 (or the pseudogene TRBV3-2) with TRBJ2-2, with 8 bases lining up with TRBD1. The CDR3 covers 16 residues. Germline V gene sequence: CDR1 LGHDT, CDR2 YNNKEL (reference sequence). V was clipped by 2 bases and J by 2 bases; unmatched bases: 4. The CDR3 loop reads CASSQRTGTNTGELFF. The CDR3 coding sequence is TGTGCCAGCAGCCAACGGACAGGGACTAACACCGGGGAGCTGTTTTTT.

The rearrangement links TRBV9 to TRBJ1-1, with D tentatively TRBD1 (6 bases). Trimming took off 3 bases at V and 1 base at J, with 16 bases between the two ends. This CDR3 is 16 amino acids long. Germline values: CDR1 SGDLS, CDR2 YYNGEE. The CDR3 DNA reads TGTGCCAGCAGCGCGGATTATCGGGGGGCGAACACTGAAGCTTTCTTT. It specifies CASSADYRGANTEAFF.

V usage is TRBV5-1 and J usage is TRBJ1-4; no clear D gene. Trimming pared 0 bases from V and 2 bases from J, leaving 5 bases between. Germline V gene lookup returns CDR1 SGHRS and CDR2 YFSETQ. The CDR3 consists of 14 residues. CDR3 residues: CASSLGSTNEKLFF. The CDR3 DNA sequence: TGCGCCAGCAGCTTGGGGTCGACTAATGAAAAACTGTTTTTT.

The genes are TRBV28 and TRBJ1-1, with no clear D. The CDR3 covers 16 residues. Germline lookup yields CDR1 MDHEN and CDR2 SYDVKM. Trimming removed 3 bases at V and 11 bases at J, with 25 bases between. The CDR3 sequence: CASSFLGSQLVPGAFF. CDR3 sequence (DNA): TGTGCCAGCAGTTTCCTGGGGTCTCAATTAGTCCCGGGCGCTTTCTTT.

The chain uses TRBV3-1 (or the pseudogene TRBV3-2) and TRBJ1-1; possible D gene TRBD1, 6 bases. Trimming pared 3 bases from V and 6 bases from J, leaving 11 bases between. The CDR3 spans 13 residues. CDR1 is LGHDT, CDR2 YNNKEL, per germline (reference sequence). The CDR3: CASSHRGAPEAFF. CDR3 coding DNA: TGTGCCAGCAGCCACCGGGGGGCTCCTGAAGCTTTCTTT.

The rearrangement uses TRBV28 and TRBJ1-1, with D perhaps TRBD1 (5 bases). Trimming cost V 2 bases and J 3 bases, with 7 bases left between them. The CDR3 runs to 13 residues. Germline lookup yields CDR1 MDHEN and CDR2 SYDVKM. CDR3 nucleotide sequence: TGTGCCAGCAGTTTAGGGGCGGACACTGAAGCTTTCTTT. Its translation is CASSLGADTEAFF.

CDR3 amino acids: CASSQDGGTSGSGNEQFF. CDR3 coding DNA: TGTGCCAGCAGCCAAGATGGAGGGACTAGCGGGAGTGGTAATGAGCAGTTCTTC. The rearrangement uses TRBV3-1 (or the pseudogene TRBV3-2) and TRBJ2-1; TRBD2 matches at 14 bases. The CDR3 totals 18 residues. Per the germline V gene, CDR1 is LGHDT and CDR2 is YNNKEL (reference sequence). Trimming cost V 0 bases and J 7 bases; bases outside gene matches: 8.

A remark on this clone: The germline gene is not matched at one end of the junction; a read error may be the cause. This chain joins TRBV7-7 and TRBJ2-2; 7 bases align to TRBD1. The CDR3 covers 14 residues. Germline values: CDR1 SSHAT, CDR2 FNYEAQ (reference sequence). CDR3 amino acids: CASSLDRVAGELFF. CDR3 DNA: TGTGCTAGCAGCTTAGACAGGGTGGCCGGGGAGCTGTTTTTT.

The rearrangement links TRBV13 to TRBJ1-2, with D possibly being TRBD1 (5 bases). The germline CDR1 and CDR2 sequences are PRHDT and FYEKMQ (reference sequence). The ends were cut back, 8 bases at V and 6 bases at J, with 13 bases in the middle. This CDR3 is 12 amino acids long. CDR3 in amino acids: CASSWGGNGYTF. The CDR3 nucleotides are TGTGCCAGCTCTTGGGGGGGAAATGGCTACACCTTC.

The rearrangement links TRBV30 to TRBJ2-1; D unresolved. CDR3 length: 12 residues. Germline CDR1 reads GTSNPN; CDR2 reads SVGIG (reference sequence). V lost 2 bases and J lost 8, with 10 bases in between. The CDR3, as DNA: TGTGCCTGGAGTCTAGGTTACGATGAGCAGTTCTTC. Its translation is CAWSLGYDEQFF.

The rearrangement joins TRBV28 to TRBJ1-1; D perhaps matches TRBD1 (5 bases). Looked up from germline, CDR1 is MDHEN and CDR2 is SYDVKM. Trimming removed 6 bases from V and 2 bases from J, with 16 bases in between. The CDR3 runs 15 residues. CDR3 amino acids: CASSPPGGKNTEAFF. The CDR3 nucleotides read TGTGCCAGCAGCCCCCCCGGGGGTAAAAACACTGAAGCTTTCTTT.

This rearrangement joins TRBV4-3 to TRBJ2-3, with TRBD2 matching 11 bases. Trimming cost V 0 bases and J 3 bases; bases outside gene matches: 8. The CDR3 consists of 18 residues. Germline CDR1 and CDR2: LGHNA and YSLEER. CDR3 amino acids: CASSQDPGTSGSTDTQYF. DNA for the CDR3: TGCGCCAGCAGCCAAGATCCCGGGACTAGCGGCAGTACAGATACGCAGTATTTT.

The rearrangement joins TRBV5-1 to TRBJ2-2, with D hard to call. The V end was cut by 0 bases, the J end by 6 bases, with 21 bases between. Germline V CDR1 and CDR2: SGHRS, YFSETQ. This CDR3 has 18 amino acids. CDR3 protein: CASSLARTPVRTAGELFF. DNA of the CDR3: TGCGCCAGCAGCTTGGCAAGGACCCCGGTGAGAACCGCCGGGGAGCTGTTTTTT. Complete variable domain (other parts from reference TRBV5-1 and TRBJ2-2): KAGVTQTPRYLIKTRGQQVTLSCSPISGHRSVSWYQQTPGQGLQFLFEYFSETQRNKGNFPGRFSGRQFSNSRSEMNVSTLELGDSALYLCASSLARTPVRTAGELFFGEGSRLTVL.

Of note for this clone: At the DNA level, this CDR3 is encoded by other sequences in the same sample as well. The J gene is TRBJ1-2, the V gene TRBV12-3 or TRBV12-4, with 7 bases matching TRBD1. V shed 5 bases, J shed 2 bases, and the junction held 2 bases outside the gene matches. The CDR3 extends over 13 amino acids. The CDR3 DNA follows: TGTGCCAGCAGTGCGACAGGGAACTATGGCTACACCTTC. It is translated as CASSATGNYGYTF.

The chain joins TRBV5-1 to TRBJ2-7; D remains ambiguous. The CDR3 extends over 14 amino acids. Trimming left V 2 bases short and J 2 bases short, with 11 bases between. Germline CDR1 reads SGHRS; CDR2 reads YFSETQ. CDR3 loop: CASSLSPGPYEQYF. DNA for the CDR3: TGCGCCAGCAGCTTAAGCCCAGGCCCCTACGAGCAGTACTTC.